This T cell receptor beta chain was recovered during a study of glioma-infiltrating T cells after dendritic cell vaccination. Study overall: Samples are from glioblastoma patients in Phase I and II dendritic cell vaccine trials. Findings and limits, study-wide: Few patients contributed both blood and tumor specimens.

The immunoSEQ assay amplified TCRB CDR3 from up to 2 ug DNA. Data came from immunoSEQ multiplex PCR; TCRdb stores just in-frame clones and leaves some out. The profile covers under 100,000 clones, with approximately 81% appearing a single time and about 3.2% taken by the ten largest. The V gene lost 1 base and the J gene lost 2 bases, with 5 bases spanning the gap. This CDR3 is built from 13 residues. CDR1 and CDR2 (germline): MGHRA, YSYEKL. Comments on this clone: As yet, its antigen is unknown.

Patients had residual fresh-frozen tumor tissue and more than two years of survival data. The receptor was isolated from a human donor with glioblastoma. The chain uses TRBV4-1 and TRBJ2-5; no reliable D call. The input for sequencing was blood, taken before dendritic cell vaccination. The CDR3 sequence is CASSQANQETQYF. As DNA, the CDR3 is TGCGCCAGCAGCCAAGCTAATCAAGAGACCCAGTACTTC.